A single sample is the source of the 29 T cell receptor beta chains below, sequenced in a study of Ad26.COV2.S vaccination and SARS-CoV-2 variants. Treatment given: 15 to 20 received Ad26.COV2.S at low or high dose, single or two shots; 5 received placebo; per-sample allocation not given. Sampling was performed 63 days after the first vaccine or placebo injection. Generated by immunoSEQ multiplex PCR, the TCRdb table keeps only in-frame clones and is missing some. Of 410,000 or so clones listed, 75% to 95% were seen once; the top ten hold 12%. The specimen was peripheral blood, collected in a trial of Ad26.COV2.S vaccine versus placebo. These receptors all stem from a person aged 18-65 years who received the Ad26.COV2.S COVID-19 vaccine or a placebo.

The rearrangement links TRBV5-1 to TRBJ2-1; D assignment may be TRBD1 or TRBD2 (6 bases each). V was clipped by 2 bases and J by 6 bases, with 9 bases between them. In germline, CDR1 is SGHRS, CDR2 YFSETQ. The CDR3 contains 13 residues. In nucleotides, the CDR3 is TGCGCCAGCAGCTTAGAGGGGGGCAATGAGCAGTTCTTC. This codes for CASSLEGGNEQFF.

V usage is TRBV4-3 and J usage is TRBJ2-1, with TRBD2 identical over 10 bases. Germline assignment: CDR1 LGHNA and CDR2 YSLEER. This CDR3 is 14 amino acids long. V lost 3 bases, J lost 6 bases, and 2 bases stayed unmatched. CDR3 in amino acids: CASSHGLAANEQFF. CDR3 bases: TGCGCCAGCAGCCACGGACTAGCGGCCAATGAGCAGTTCTTC.

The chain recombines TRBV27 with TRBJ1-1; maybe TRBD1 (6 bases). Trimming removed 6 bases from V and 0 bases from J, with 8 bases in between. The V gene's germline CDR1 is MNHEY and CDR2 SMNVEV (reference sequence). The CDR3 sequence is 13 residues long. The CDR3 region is CASRKGVNTEAFF. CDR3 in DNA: TGTGCCAGCAGGAAGGGGGTGAACACTGAAGCTTTCTTT.

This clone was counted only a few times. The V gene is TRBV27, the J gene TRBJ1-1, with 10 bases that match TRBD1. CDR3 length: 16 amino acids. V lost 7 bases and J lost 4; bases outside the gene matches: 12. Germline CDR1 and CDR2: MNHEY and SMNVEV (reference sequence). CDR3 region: CASNNRPGQGFTEAFF. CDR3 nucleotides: TGTGCCAGCAACAATCGACCGGGACAGGGGTTCACTGAAGCTTTCTTT.

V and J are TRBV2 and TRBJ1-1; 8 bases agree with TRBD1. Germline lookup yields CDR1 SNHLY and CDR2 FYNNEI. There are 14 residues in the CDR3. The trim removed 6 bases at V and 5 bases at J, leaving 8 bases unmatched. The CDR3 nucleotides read TGTGCCAGCAGGCCAGGGGGCTCGGATACTGAAGCTTTCTTT. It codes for CASRPGGSDTEAFF.

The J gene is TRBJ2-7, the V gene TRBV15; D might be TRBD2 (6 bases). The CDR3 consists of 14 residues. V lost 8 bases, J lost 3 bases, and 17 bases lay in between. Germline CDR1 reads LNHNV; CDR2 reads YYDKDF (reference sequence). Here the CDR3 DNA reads TGTGCCACCGCTAATACGGGGGTAAACTACGAGCAGTACTTC. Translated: CATANTGVNYEQYF. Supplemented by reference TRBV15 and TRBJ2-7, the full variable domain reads DAMVIQNPRYQVTQFGKPVTLSCSQTLNHNVMYWYQQKSSQAPKLLFHYYDKDFNNEADTPDNFQSRRPNTSFCFLDIRSPGLGDTAMYLCATANTGVNYEQYFGPGTRLTVT.

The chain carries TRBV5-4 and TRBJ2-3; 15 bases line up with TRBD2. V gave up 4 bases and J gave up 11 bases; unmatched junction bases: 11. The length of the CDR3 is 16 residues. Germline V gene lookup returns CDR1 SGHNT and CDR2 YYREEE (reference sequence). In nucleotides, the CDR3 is TGTGCCAGCAGCCAGGGGACTAGCGGGAGGCGGGGTCGGCAGTATTTT. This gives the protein CASSQGTSGRRGRQYF.

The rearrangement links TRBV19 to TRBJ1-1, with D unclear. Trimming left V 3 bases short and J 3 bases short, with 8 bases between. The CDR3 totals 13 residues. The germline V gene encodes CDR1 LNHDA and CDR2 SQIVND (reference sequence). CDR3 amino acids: CASSIVQDTEAFF. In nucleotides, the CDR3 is TGTGCCAGTAGTATTGTTCAGGACACTGAAGCTTTCTTT.

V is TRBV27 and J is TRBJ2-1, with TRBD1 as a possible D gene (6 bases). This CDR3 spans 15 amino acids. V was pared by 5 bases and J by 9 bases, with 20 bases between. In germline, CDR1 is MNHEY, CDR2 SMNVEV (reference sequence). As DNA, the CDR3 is TGTGCCAGCAGTATGAGGGACAAGCCCCCGGGTGAGCAGTTCTTC. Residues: CASSMRDKPPGEQFF.

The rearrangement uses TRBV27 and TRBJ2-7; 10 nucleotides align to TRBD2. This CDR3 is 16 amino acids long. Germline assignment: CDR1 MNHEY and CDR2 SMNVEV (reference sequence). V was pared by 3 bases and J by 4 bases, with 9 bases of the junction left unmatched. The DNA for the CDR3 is TGTGCCAGCAGTTTCTCGCTAGCGGGAGTCACGTACGAGCAGTACTTC. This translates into CASSFSLAGVTYEQYF.

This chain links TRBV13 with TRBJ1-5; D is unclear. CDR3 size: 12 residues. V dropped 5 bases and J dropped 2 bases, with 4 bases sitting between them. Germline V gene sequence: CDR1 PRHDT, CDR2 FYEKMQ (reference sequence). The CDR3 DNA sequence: TGTGCCAGCAGCATACGCAATCAGCCCCAGCATTTT. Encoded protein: CASSIRNQPQHF. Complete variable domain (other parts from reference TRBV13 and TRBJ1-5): AAGVIQSPRHLIKEKRETATLKCYPIPRHDTVYWYQQGPGQDPQFLISFYEKMQSDKGSIPDRFSAQQFSDYHSELNMSSLELGDSALYFCASSIRNQPQHFGDGTRLSIL.

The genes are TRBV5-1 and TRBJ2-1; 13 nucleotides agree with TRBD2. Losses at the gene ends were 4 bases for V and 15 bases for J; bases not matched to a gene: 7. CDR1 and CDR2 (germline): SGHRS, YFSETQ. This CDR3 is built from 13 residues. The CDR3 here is CASSTGTSGNTFF. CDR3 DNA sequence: TGCGCCAGCAGCACGGGGACTAGCGGGAATACGTTCTTC. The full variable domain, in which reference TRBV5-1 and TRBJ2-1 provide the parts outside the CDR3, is KAGVTQTPRYLIKTRGQQVTLSCSPISGHRSVSWYQQTPGQGLQFLFEYFSETQRNKGNFPGRFSGRQFSNSRSEMNVSTLELGDSALYLCASSTGTSGNTFFGPGTRLTVL.

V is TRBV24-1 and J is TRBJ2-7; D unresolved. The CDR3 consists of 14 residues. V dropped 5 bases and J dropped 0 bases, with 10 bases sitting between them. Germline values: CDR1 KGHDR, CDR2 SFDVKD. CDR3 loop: CATSVSKDSYEQYF. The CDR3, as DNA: TGTGCCACCAGTGTGTCAAAGGACTCCTACGAGCAGTACTTC.

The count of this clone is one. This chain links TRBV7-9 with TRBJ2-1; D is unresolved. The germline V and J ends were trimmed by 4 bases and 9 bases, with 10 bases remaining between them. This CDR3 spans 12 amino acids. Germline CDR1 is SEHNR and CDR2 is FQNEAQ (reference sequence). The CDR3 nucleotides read TGTGCCAGCAGCTACCTAGAGAGTGAGCAGTTCTTC. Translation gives CASSYLESEQFF. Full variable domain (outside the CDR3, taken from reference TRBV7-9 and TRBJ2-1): DTGVSQNPRHKITKRGQNVTFRCDPISEHNRLYWYRQTLGQGPEFLTYFQNEAQLEKSRLLSDRFSAERPKGSFSTLEIQRTEQGDSAMYLCASSYLESEQFFGPGTRLTVL.

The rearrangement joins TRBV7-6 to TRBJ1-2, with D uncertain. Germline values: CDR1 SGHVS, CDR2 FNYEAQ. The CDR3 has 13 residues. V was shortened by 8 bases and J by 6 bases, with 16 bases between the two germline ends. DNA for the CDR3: TGTGCCAGCGGTCGCCTCCGATTTGATGGCTACACCTTC. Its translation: CASGRLRFDGYTF.

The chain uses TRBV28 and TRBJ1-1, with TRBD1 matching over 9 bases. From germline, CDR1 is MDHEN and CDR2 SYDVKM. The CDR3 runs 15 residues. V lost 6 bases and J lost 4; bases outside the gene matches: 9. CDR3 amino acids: CASSHTTGGGTEAFF. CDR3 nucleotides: TGTGCCAGCAGCCATACCACAGGGGGCGGCACTGAAGCTTTCTTT.

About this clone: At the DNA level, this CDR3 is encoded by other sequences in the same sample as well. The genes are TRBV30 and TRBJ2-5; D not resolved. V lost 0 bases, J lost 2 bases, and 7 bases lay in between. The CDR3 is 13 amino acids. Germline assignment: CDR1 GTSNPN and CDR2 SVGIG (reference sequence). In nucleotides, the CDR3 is TGTGCCTGGAGTGTAGGAATACAAGAGACCCAGTACTTC. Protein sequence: CAWSVGIQETQYF.

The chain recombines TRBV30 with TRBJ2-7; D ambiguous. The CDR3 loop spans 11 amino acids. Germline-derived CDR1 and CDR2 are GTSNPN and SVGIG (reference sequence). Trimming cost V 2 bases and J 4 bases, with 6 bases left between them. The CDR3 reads CAWSRQYEQYF. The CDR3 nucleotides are TGTGCCTGGAGTCGCCAATACGAGCAGTACTTC.

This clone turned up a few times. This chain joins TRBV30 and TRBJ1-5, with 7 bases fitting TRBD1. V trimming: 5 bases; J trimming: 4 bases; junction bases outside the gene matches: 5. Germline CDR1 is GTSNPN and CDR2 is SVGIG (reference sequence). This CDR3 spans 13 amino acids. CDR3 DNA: TGTGCCTGGCGCGGGACAGTTAATCAGCCCCAGCATTTT. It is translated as CAWRGTVNQPQHF. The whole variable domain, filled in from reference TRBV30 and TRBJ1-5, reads SQTIHQWPATLVQPVGSPLSLECTVEGTSNPNLYWYRQAAGRGLQLLFYSVGIGQISSEVPQNLSASRPQDRQFILSSKKLLLSDSGFYLCAWRGTVNQPQHFGDGTRLSIL.

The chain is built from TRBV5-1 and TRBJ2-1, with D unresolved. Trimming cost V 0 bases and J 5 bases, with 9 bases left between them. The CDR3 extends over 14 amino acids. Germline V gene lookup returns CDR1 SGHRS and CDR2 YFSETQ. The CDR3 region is CASSLARRDNEQFF. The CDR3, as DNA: TGCGCCAGCAGCTTGGCCCGGCGCGACAATGAGCAGTTCTTC.

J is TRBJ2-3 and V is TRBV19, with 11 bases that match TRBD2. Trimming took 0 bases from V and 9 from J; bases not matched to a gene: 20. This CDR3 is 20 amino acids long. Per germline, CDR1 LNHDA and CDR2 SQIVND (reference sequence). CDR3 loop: CASSIDLGGLAGVAPPTQYF. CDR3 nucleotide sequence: TGTGCCAGTAGTATAGATCTAGGCGGACTAGCGGGCGTCGCCCCTCCGACGCAGTATTTT.

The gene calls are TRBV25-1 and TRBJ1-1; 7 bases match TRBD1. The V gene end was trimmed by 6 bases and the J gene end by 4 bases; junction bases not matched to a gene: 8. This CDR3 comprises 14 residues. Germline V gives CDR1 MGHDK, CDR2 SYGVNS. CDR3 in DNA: TGTGCCAGCAGGGCAGGGGGATGGGGCACTGAAGCTTTCTTT. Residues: CASRAGGWGTEAFF.

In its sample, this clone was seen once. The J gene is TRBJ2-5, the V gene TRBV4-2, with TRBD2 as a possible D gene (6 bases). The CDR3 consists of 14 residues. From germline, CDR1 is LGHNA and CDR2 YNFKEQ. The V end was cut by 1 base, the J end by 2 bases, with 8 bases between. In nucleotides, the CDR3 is TGTGCCAGCAGCCAAGGCGGGGCACAAGAGACCCAGTACTTC. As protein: CASSQGGAQETQYF.

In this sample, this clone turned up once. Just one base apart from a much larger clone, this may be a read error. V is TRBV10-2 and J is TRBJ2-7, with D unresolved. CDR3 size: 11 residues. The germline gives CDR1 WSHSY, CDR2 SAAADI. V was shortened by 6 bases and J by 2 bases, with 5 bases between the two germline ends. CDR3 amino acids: CASSKAYEQYF. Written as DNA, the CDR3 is TGCGCCAGCAGCAAAGCCTACGAGCAGTACTTC.

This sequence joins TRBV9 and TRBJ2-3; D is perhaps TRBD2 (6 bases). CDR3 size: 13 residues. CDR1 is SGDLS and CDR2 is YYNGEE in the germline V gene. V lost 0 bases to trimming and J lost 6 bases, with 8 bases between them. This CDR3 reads CASSVGGEDTQYF. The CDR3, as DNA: TGTGCCAGCAGCGTAGGGGGGGAGGATACGCAGTATTTT.

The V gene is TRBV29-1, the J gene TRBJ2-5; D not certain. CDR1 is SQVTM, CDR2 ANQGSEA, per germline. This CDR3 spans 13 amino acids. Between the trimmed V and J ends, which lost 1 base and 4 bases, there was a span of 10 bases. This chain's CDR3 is CSVEVRILETQYF. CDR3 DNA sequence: TGCAGCGTTGAAGTCAGGATTTTAGAGACCCAGTACTTC.

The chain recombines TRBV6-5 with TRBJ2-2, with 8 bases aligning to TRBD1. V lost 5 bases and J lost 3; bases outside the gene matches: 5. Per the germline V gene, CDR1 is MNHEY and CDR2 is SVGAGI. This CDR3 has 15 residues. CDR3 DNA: TGTGCCAGCAGTAAGCGACAGGGGCACACCGGGGAGCTGTTTTTT. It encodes CASSKRQGHTGELFF.

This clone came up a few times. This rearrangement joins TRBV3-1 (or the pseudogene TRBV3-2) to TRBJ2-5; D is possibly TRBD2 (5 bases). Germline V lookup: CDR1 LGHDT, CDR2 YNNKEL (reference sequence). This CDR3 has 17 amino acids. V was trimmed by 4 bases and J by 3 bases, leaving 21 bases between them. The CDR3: CASSPKTVRVREETQYF. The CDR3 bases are TGTGCCAGCAGCCCAAAAACTGTGAGGGTGCGAGAAGAGACCCAGTACTTC.

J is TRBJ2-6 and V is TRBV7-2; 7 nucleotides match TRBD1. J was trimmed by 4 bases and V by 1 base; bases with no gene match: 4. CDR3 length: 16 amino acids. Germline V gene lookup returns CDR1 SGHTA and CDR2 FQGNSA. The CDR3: CASSLGGGRGANVLTF. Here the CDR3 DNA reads TGTGCCAGCAGCTTAGGAGGGGGCAGGGGGGCCAACGTCCTGACTTTC.